Given below is one TCR beta chain in context. Its antigen is not known. The sample belongs to a study of siplizumab effects on memory and regulatory T cells. Study-level results: Proliferating CD4+ or CD8+ clones, roughly 75-96% of them, lacked an assignable naive or memory phenotype. Naive T cells appeared more diverse than memory cells and seemed to be major alloresponse contributors.

In each sample, some 10^5 TCR templates were assayed. Method: immunoSEQ multiplex PCR; TCRdb's copy keeps in-frame clones and lacks some. Altogether 80,000 to 130,000 clones are present, roughly 92% being singletons, with the ten largest covering roughly 0.61%. The V and J ends lost 1 base and 6 bases respectively, with 19 bases between them. The CDR3 covers 17 residues. Germline V gene data show CDR1 as MNHNS and CDR2 as SASEGT. The chain combines TRBV6-1 with TRBJ2-1, with D perhaps matching TRBD2 (5 bases). The sequence derives from a human donor in good health. Sequencing was performed on Tregs sorted from blood. As DNA, the CDR3 is TGTGCCAGCAGTGAAGAGAGGAGGCGAATGGCCCGCAATGAGCAGTTCTTC. Amino acid sequence: CASSEERRRMARNEQFF.